This T cell receptor (beta chain) appears in the sequencing data of a study of blood T cell repertoires in COVID-19. Whole-study context: Whether acute or convalescent, the COVID-19 samples came from the United States, Italy and Spain.

Profiling relied on immunoSEQ multiplex PCR, and the TCRdb table lists in-frame clones only, not all of them. The sample shows a few hundred thousand clones, 70% to 90% of them seen only once. The CDR3 spans 14 residues. V shed 4 bases and J 6 bases; nucleotides not matched to a gene: 7. The germline gives CDR1 SGDLS, CDR2 YYNGEE. Participants came from roughly 25 US areas, aged about 18 to 89 years. Allocation to cohorts depended on clinical history reported by the participants. Donors of Cohort 3 who recovered were those that had two negative PCRs, clearance, or symptom resolution. The sequenced sample was PBMCs or T cells enriched from blood (not recorded which). This chain uses TRBV9 with TRBJ1-3; 7 bases align to TRBD1. The origin of this receptor is a woman aged 25 to 39 who had recovered from COVID-19. DNA for the CDR3: TGTGCCAGCAGCCTCCGGGACAGCCTAAACACCATATATTTT. Translating gives CASSLRDSLNTIYF.